These 31 T cell receptor beta chains share one sample of origin, sequenced in a study of control samples from healthy donors and cancer patients. Using immunoSEQ multiplex PCR, the repertoire was profiled, and TCRdb retains in-frame clones only, with some absent. Among around 55,000 clones listed, roughly 90% were seen once. The sample taken for sequencing was PBMCs. The source of these receptors is a man aged 40-49 years with colorectal cancer.

The rearrangement links TRBV4-1 to TRBJ1-3; the D gene is possibly TRBD1 (6 bases). The V gene's germline CDR1 is MGHRA and CDR2 YSYEKL. The CDR3 contains 21 residues. V shed 3 bases and J shed 2 bases, with 29 bases lying between them. CDR3 DNA sequence: TGCGCCAGCAGCCATCCACCAAACGGGGGGACGGGGGCGCGACCTGGAAACACCATATATTTT. It codes for CASSHPPNGGTGARPGNTIYF.

The count of this clone is one. V gene TRBV10-1 combines with J gene TRBJ2-1, with a weak D call TRBD2 (6 bases). Germline assignment: CDR1 WNHNN and CDR2 SYGVQD (reference sequence). The CDR3 sequence is 14 residues long. Trimming took 6 bases from V and 8 from J, leaving 17 bases between them. This CDR3 reads CASSVSGFGDEQFF. In DNA form, the CDR3 reads TGCGCCAGCAGCGTTAGCGGATTCGGCGATGAGCAGTTCTTC.

The gene calls are TRBV7-2 and TRBJ1-2; 8 nucleotides agree with TRBD1. Germline loops: CDR1 SGHTA, CDR2 FQGNSA. The trim removed 4 bases at V and 8 bases at J, leaving 12 bases unmatched. The CDR3 runs to 15 residues. CDR3: CASSSWTGSLGGYTF. CDR3 bases: TGTGCCAGCAGCTCGTGGACAGGGTCCCTAGGAGGCTACACCTTC.

This clone was recorded once. V gene TRBV12-3 or TRBV12-4 combines with J gene TRBJ2-1; D is ambiguous. V lost 4 bases and J 5 bases, leaving 6 bases between the germline ends. This CDR3 has 12 amino acids. The CDR3 is CASSSHHNEQFF. The CDR3 DNA reads TGTGCCAGCAGTTCCCATCACAATGAGCAGTTCTTC.

V gene TRBV6-5 combines with J gene TRBJ1-2; D is uncertain. Trimming stripped 4 bases from V and 0 bases from J, with 9 bases between. This CDR3 spans 14 amino acids. The germline V gene has CDR1 MNHEY and CDR2 SVGAGI. This CDR3 is CASSSATTNYGYTF. In DNA form, the CDR3 reads TGTGCCAGCAGTTCCGCGACAACTAACTATGGCTACACCTTC.

V and J are TRBV5-6 and TRBJ1-2; D uncertain. Trimming took off 6 bases at V and 4 bases at J, with 16 bases between the two ends. The CDR3 spans 14 residues. Germline lookup yields CDR1 SGHDT and CDR2 YYEEEE. For the CDR3, the DNA is TGTGCCAGCACTCCCTCCGTGGGTCTCTATGGCTACACCTTC. Its translation: CASTPSVGLYGYTF.

The chain recombines TRBV15 with TRBJ2-3, with D possibly TRBD2 on 5 matching bases. The CDR3 consists of 20 residues. CDR1 and CDR2 from the germline V gene are LNHNV and YYDKDF (reference sequence). Trimming pared 0 bases from V and 3 bases from J, leaving 25 bases between. CDR3 in DNA: TGTGCCACCAGCAGAGATATCGGGGTCCTAGGGAGCGGAATTACAGATACGCAGTATTTT. It encodes CATSRDIGVLGSGITDTQYF.

V usage is TRBV2 and J usage is TRBJ1-1; D possibly corresponds to TRBD1 (6 bases). Looked up from germline, CDR1 is SNHLY and CDR2 is FYNNEI. The ends were cut back, 10 bases at V and 2 bases at J, with 8 bases in the middle. This CDR3 comprises 11 residues. The CDR3 sequence is CANRENTEAFF. CDR3 nucleotide sequence: TGTGCCAACAGGGAAAACACTGAAGCTTTCTTT. The full variable domain, its missing parts supplied by reference TRBV2 and TRBJ1-1, is EPEVTQTPSHQVTQMGQEVILRCVPISNHLYFYWYRQILGQKVEFLVSFYNNEISEKSEIFDDQFSVERPDGSNFTLKIRSTKLEDSAMYFCANRENTEAFFGQGTRLTVV.

The genes are TRBV11-3 and TRBJ1-1; D is unresolved. The germline CDR1 and CDR2 sequences are SGHNT and YENEEA. The CDR3 loop spans 15 amino acids. Trimming left V 5 bases short and J 4 bases short, with 17 bases between. The CDR3 DNA reads as TGTGCCAGCAGCAAGATTCCTGCCAGGATCACTGAAGCTTTCTTT. This sequence encodes CASSKIPARITEAFF.

The chain recombines TRBV12-3 or TRBV12-4 with TRBJ1-5; 8 bases line up with TRBD1. V shed 6 bases and J 7 bases; nucleotides not matched to a gene: 5. The CDR3 is made up of 13 amino acids. The CDR3 region is CASRPTGVQPQHF. The CDR3 DNA reads TGTGCCAGCAGGCCGACAGGGGTGCAGCCCCAGCATTTT.

The table lists this clone with a count of one. CDR3 protein: CASSMDGPTEAFF. The CDR3 region has the DNA TGTGCCAGTAGTATGGACGGACCCACTGAAGCTTTCTTT. The chain links TRBV19 to TRBJ1-1; the D is unclear. V was trimmed by 3 bases and J by 4 bases, leaving 9 bases between them. CDR3 size: 13 residues. Germline V CDR1 and CDR2: LNHDA, SQIVND (reference sequence). The full variable domain, completed using reference TRBV19 and TRBJ1-1, is DGGITQSPKYLFRKEGQNVTLSCEQNLNHDAMYWYRQDPGQGLRLIYYSQIVNDFQKGDIAEGYSVSREKKESFPLTVTSAQKNPTAFYLCASSMDGPTEAFFGQGTRLTVV.

This CDR3 reads CASSLPNEQFF. CDR3 bases: TGTGCCAGCAGCTTACCCAATGAGCAGTTCTTC. The chain recombines TRBV7-9 with TRBJ2-1; D is undetermined. The CDR3 extends over 11 amino acids. Germline V lookup: CDR1 SEHNR, CDR2 FQNEAQ (reference sequence). The V and J ends lost 2 bases and 6 bases respectively, with 2 bases between them.

This sequence joins TRBV27 and TRBJ1-1, with unresolved D. The germline gives CDR1 MNHEY, CDR2 SMNVEV (reference sequence). This CDR3 spans 13 amino acids. Trimming took off 6 bases at V and 4 bases at J, with 12 bases between the two ends. The CDR3 coding sequence is TGTGCCAGCAGCTCGGCGAAGGTCACTGAAGCTTTCTTT. The encoded protein is CASSSAKVTEAFF.

In this sample, this clone turned up a few times. The gene calls are TRBV5-1 and TRBJ1-1; the D gene is possibly TRBD1 (5 bases). This CDR3 contains 13 residues. V was clipped by 2 bases and J by 7 bases, with 12 bases between them. CDR1 and CDR2 (germline): SGHRS, YFSETQ. The CDR3 protein is CASSLSTGFEAFF. CDR3 sequence (DNA): TGCGCCAGCAGCTTATCCACAGGCTTTGAAGCTTTCTTT.

The V gene is TRBV27, the J gene TRBJ2-7; the match to TRBD1 covers 7 bases. V lost 2 bases to trimming and J lost 2 bases; unmatched junction nucleotides: 6. CDR3 length: 15 residues. CDR1 and CDR2 (germline): MNHEY, SMNVEV (reference sequence). CDR3 loop: CASSLTGTEAYEQYF. Written as DNA, the CDR3 is TGTGCCAGCAGTTTAACCGGGACAGAAGCCTACGAGCAGTACTTC.

CDR3 loop: CASSQEFKGQGLNTEAFF. DNA for the CDR3: TGTGCCAGCAGCCAAGAATTTAAGGGACAGGGATTGAACACTGAAGCTTTCTTT. The chain uses TRBV4-2 and TRBJ1-1; 9 positions match TRBD1. Germline CDR1 is LGHNA and CDR2 is YNFKEQ. This CDR3 is 18 amino acids long. The V segment lost 0 bases and the J segment 0 bases; nucleotides outside the gene matches: 8.

The chain joins TRBV30 to TRBJ1-1; D is uncertain. Germline-derived CDR1 and CDR2 are GTSNPN and SVGIG (reference sequence). The CDR3 length is 12 residues. V was shortened by 4 bases and J by 7 bases, with 13 bases between the two germline ends. DNA of the CDR3: TGTGCCTGGACCAAAAGAGGTGGTGAAGCTTTCTTT. It yields the protein CAWTKRGGEAFF.

The V gene is TRBV6-1, the J gene TRBJ2-5; 8 positions match TRBD2. This CDR3 contains 16 residues. V lost 5 bases and J lost 5; bases outside the gene matches: 13. Germline CDR1 and CDR2: MNHNS and SASEGT. The CDR3 bases are TGTGCCAGCAGTCAAGGACTAGCAGGAGTAATTGAGACCCAGTACTTC. Its protein is CASSQGLAGVIETQYF.

V and J are TRBV3-1 (or the pseudogene TRBV3-2) and TRBJ1-1, with D perhaps TRBD1 (5 bases). Trimming left V 4 bases short and J 2 bases short, with 8 bases between. The germline gives CDR1 LGHDT, CDR2 YNNKEL (reference sequence). The CDR3 length is 13 residues. This CDR3 reads CASSPQVNTEAFF. The CDR3 DNA follows: TGTGCCAGCAGCCCACAGGTTAACACTGAAGCTTTCTTT.

The V gene is TRBV6-5, the J gene TRBJ1-1; possibly TRBD1 for D (5 bases). This CDR3 region has 14 residues. Between the trimmed V and J ends, which lost 7 bases and 8 bases, there was a span of 20 bases. Germline CDR1 MNHEY, CDR2 SVGAGI. CDR3: CASIGGGTMSEAFF. CDR3 coding DNA: TGTGCCAGCATTGGCGGGGGGACCATGTCAGAAGCTTTCTTT.

V is TRBV12-3 or TRBV12-4 and J is TRBJ2-5; no clear D. The CDR3 totals 13 residues. Trimming removed 6 bases at V and 4 bases at J, with 12 bases between. The CDR3 region is CASSWASGETQYF. The DNA for the CDR3 is TGTGCCAGCAGCTGGGCCTCTGGAGAGACCCAGTACTTC.

This chain joins TRBV5-1 and TRBJ1-1; TRBD1 is a possible D gene (5 bases). V lost 1 base and J 6 bases, leaving 10 bases between the germline ends. CDR1 and CDR2 (germline): SGHRS, YFSETQ. The CDR3 loop spans 13 amino acids. CDR3 bases: TGCGCCAGCAGCTTGAGAGGGGTTGCTGAAGCTTTCTTT. It encodes CASSLRGVAEAFF.

V usage is TRBV6-5 and J usage is TRBJ1-1; the D is unclear. Trimming took off 7 bases at V and 0 bases at J, with 12 bases between the two ends. Germline values: CDR1 MNHEY, CDR2 SVGAGI. The CDR3 spans 14 residues. The CDR3 protein is CASNNKFMNTEAFF. CDR3 bases: TGTGCCAGCAACAATAAGTTCATGAACACTGAAGCTTTCTTT.

This sequence joins TRBV24-1 and TRBJ2-1; D gene unclear. CDR1 is KGHDR and CDR2 is SFDVKD in the germline V gene. The CDR3 has 13 amino acids. The ends were cut back, 4 bases at V and 2 bases at J, with 5 bases in the middle. CDR3 sequence: CATSEQPYNEQFF. The CDR3 nucleotides read TGTGCCACCAGTGAACAGCCCTACAATGAGCAGTTCTTC.

This chain joins TRBV30 and TRBJ2-1; TRBD2 aligns across 12 bases. The junction had 9 bases not matched to a gene; V was cut back by 0 bases and J by 12 bases. Germline CDR1 reads GTSNPN; CDR2 reads SVGIG (reference sequence). The CDR3 runs 15 residues. CDR3 protein: CAWSVLAGGFFGQFF. CDR3 sequence (DNA): TGTGCCTGGAGTGTTCTAGCGGGGGGGTTCTTTGGGCAGTTCTTC.

The chain employs TRBV6-5 and TRBJ1-2; TRBD1 agrees at 9 bases. Germline lookup yields CDR1 MNHEY and CDR2 SVGAGI. The V segment lost 7 bases and the J segment 4 bases; nucleotides outside the gene matches: 4. The CDR3 contains 13 residues. The CDR3 DNA reads as TGTGCCAGCACCCGGGACAGGGCCTATGGCTACACCTTC. Its translation: CASTRDRAYGYTF.

This clone was seen more than once but under ten times. This chain links TRBV29-1 with TRBJ2-2; D is unclear. Trimming pared 4 bases from V and 5 bases from J, leaving 11 bases between. Germline-derived CDR1 and CDR2 are SQVTM and ANQGSEA. This CDR3 comprises 13 residues. The chain's CDR3 is CSVVDGETGELFF. DNA for the CDR3: TGCAGCGTTGTGGACGGAGAAACCGGGGAGCTGTTTTTT.

J is TRBJ2-3 and V is TRBV5-1; TRBD2 agrees at 10 bases. CDR3 length: 16 amino acids. V lost 0 bases and J lost 4; bases outside the gene matches: 5. The V gene's germline CDR1 is SGHRS and CDR2 YFSETQ. Written as DNA, the CDR3 is TGCGCCAGCAGCTTGGTAGTAGCGGGGGGCCCAGATACGCAGTATTTT. Translation: CASSLVVAGGPDTQYF.

This chain connects TRBV4-1 to TRBJ2-3; 8 positions match TRBD2. J gave up 2 bases and V 3 bases, and 7 bases lay outside the gene matches. The CDR3 is made up of 16 amino acids. Germline CDR1 and CDR2: MGHRA and YSYEKL. The DNA for the CDR3 is TGCGCCAGCAGCCAGCGGGGTAGCGGGATCACAGATACGCAGTATTTT. Residues: CASSQRGSGITDTQYF.

The V call is TRBV6-5, the J call TRBJ1-1; 7 bases fit TRBD1. This CDR3 contains 13 residues. V was clipped by 8 bases and J by 1 base; unmatched bases: 4. CDR1 and CDR2 (germline): MNHEY, SVGAGI. CDR3 DNA: TGTGCCAGCCTCAGGGGGGGGAACACTGAAGCTTTCTTT. Encoded protein: CASLRGGNTEAFF.

The chain recombines TRBV30 with TRBJ2-1; TRBD1 or TRBD2 may be the D gene (6 bases each). The CDR3 is 15 amino acids. The V gene lost 0 bases and the J gene lost 10 bases, with 19 bases spanning the gap. Germline loops: CDR1 GTSNPN, CDR2 SVGIG (reference sequence). The CDR3 sequence is CAWSVIAVRTGEQFF. Here the CDR3 DNA reads TGTGCCTGGAGTGTAATAGCGGTGCGAACAGGGGAGCAGTTCTTC.